This TCR beta chain was recorded in a study of T cell responses to AZD1222 COVID-19 vaccine (dated by TCRdb to the early 2020s). With respect to the entire study: AZD1222 recipients given second doses at about 4 weeks or at about 12 weeks were pooled, since spike-specific TCR depth and breadth were not found to differ between the two schedules. A total of around 240 trial participants underwent TCR sequencing, of whom around 200 received two doses of AZD1222 and about 25 received two doses of the MenACWY control vaccine. Trial participants were enrolled into age subgroups of 18-55, 56-69 and 70-plus years, which contained 148, 28 and 57 TCR-sequenced participants, respectively. The paper's findings and limits, for the study overall: After two AZD1222 doses, both the breadth and the depth of spike-specific TCRs were significantly higher than at day 0 and than in MenACWY recipients. The 56-69-year group was small, and its depth increase did not reach significance, likely because of low power. Participants were mostly white British, with more females than males. The authors suggested clonal diversity may have been underestimated. Because no samples from the day 14 peak response were available, repertoires could be characterized only after the peak T cell response. Reportedly, almost half of the unique spike-specific TCRs recognized epitopes lying outside the regions that are mutated in the B.1.351 and B.1.1.7 variants. Vaccine-associated CD4 TCRs spanned the whole spike protein, with dominant responses in regions 160-218 and 743-854. Conclusions about previously exposed vaccinees are limited because only a handful of AZD1222 recipients were SARS-CoV-2 seropositive at baseline.

V is shortened by 0 bases, J by 3 bases, and the region joining them spans 9 bases. In the germline V gene, CDR1 corresponds to SGHRS and CDR2 to YFSETQ. The CDR3 runs 14 residues from the cysteine to the phenylalanine. The sequence is cut down to CDR3 DNA, 42 bases in frame from base 1. The label giving this sample's time point can be read as: baseline before first vaccination. The vaccinee samples were drawn from two UK trials, COV001 and COV002, one of which was a single-blind randomized controlled phase 2/3 trial testing AZD1222 (ChAdOx1 nCoV-19) in healthy adults. For TCRbeta chain sequencing, PBMC samples were collected from trial participants at day 0 and at day 28 after the second dose. The CDR3 regions of human TCRbeta chains were analyzed by immunosequencing. On the authors' methods: TCRs in the repertoires were compared against a reference library of SARS-CoV-2-specific TCRs that had been generated with the MIRA antigen-specificity platform. Breadth was defined as the fraction of unique TCRs that were SARS-CoV-2-associated. Depth was defined as the fraction of total T cells that were SARS-CoV-2-associated. Using the MIRA data, every spike-specific TCR was mapped to the spike region that the TCR reacted to and assigned to either a CD4 or a CD8 class. Log10-transformed breadth and depth values were compared by one-way ANOVA with Sidak's multiple comparisons tests. The clones in this table, taken by TCRdb from immuneACCESS, are in-frame only. Not every clone is retained; where verified, under half of the shortfall comes from an unresolved V gene, and the cause of the rest is unknown. The V and J calls and clone size are taken from that table; D and trimming were inferred from the DNA. This sample has over 150,000 clones in its table, and approximately 90% of those were observed once. Of the sample, 5% to 7% falls within the top ten clones.

Details on this clone: What this receptor recognizes is not known. Base qualities are not recorded, but no much larger clone differs from it by a single base.

This specimen was peripheral blood, taken on day 0 of AZD1222 vaccination. This chain is built from TRBV5-1 and TRBJ1-2; a confident D gene designation cannot be given. This TCR was recovered from an adult in good health. The DNA is as follows: TGCGCCAGCAGCTTGGATTTGTCGGACTATGGCTACACCTTC. Its translation reads: CASSLDLSDYGYTF.